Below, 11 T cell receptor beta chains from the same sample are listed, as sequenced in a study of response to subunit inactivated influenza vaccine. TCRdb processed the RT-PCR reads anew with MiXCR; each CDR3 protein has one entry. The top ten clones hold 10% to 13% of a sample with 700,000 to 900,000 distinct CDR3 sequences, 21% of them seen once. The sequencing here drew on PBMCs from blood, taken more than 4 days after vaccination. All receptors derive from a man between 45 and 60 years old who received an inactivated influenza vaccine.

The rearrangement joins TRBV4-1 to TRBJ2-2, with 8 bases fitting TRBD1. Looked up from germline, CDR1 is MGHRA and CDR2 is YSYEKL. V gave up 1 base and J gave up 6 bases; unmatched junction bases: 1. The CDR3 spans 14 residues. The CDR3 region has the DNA TGCGCCAGCAGCCAAGCAGGGGGCTCCGGGGAGCTGTTTTTT. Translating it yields CASSQAGGSGELFF.

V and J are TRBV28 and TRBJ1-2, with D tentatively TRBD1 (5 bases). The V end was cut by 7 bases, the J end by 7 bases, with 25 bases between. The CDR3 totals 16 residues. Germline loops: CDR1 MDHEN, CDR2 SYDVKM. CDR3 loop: CASTTFRRARVSGYTF. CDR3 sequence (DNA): TGTGCCAGCACCACCTTTCGCAGGGCCCGGGTCTCTGGCTACACCTTC.

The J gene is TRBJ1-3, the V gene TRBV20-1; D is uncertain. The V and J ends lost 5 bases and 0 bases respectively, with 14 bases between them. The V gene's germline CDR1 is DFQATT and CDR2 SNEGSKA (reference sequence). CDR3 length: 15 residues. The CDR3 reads CSAVDSRHSGNTIYF. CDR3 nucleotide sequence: TGCAGTGCTGTGGACTCACGGCACTCTGGAAACACCATATATTTT.

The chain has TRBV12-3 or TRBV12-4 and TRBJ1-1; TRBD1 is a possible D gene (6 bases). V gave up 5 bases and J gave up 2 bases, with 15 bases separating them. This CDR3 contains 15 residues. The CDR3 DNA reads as TGTGCCAGCAGTCCTCAGACACAGGGTAACACTGAAGCTTTCTTT. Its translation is CASSPQTQGNTEAFF.

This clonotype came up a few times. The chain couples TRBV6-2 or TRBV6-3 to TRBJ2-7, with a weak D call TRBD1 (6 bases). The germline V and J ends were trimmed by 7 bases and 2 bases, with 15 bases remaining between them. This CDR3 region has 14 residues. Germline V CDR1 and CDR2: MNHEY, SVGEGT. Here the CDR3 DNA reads TGTGCCAGCACCCCAGCAGGGGCAGCCTACGAGCAGTACTTC. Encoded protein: CASTPAGAAYEQYF.

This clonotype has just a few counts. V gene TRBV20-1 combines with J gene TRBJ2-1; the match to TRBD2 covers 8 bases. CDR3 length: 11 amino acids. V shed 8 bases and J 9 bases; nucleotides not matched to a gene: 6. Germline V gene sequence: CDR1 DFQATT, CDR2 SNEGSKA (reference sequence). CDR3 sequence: CSTRLATEQFF. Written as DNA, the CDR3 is TGCAGTACCCGACTAGCGACTGAGCAGTTCTTC.

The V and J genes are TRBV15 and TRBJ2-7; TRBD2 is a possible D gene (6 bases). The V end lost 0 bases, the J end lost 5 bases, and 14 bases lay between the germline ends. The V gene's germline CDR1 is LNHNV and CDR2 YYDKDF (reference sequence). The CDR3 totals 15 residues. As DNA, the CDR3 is TGTGCCACCAGCAGAGAACGGACGGGAGCGAACGAGCAGTACTTC. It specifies CATSRERTGANEQYF.

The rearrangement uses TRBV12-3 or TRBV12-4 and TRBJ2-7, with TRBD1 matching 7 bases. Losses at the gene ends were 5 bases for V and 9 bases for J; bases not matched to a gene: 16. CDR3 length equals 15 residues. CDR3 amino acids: CASSTTDRARGGQYF. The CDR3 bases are TGTGCCAGCAGTACAACCGACAGGGCCAGGGGCGGGCAGTACTTC.

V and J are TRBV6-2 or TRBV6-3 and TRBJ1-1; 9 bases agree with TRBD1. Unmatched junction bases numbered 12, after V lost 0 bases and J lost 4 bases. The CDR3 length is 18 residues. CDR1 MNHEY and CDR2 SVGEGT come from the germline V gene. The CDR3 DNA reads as TGTGCCAGCAGTTACTCTTATTTTAGGACAGGGGCCGGCACTGAAGCTTTCTTT. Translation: CASSYSYFRTGAGTEAFF.

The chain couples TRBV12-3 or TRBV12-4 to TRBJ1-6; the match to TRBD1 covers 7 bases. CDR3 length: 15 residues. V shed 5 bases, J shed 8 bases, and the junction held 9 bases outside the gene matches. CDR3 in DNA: TGTGCCAGCAGTGGGACAGTAACCAGGGATTCACCCCTCCACTTT. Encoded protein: CASSGTVTRDSPLHF.

As DNA, the CDR3 is TGTGCCATCAGTAGACAGGCTATGAACACTGAAGCTTTCTTT. It yields the protein CAISRQAMNTEAFF. The rearrangement joins TRBV10-3 to TRBJ1-1; D might be TRBD1 (6 bases). Trimming took 5 bases from V and 0 from J, leaving 10 bases between them. CDR1 is ENHRY, CDR2 SYGVKD, per germline. The CDR3 covers 14 residues.